Listed below are T cell receptor beta chains from one sample, sequenced in a study of OX40 agonist ivuxolimab in advanced cancers. Sequenced by immunoSEQ multiplex PCR; TCRdb stores in-frame clones only, minus some. The sample contains tens of thousands of clones, roughly nine tenths of which appear only once. This material consisted of CD4+ or CD8+ T cells sorted from blood, taken in a trial of the OX40 agonist ivuxolimab. Receptor source: an adult with an advanced solid tumor such as melanoma, head and neck, liver or kidney cancer. The CDR3 runs from the conserved cysteine through the conserved F or W. The D gene is left open where the match is weak. Size tells how often a clone was seen (once, few, many) or the class of an expanded clone, and some rows leave it out.

d_call: -
cdr3_length: 12
clone_size: once
j_call: TRBJ2-7
v_call: TRBV5-1
cdr3_nt: TGCGCCAGCGGCACAGGGATCTACGAGCAGTACTTC
cdr3_aa: CASGTGIYEQYF

d_call: TRBD1
cdr3_length: 16
clone_size: -
j_call: TRBJ2-7
v_call: TRBV6-1
cdr3_nt: TGTGCCAGCAGTGAGTTAGACAGGGCGACATCTAGGCGGCAGTACTTC
cdr3_aa: CASSELDRATSRRQYF

d_call: TRBD2
cdr3_length: 20
clone_size: -
j_call: TRBJ2-3
v_call: TRBV4-2
cdr3_nt: TGTGCCAGCAGCCCATCGACTAGCACCGTCACAGATACCTTCACAGATACGCAGTATTTT
cdr3_aa: CASSPSTSTVTDTFTDTQYF

d_call: -
cdr3_length: 15
clone_size: -
j_call: TRBJ2-7
v_call: TRBV28
cdr3_nt: TGTGCCAGCAGTGAAACCACAAGATCATCCTACGAGCAGTACTTC
cdr3_aa: CASSETTRSSYEQYF

d_call: -
cdr3_length: 12
clone_size: -
j_call: TRBJ2-3
v_call: TRBV9
cdr3_nt: TGTGCCAGCAGCGTAGGCACAGATACGCAGTATTTT
cdr3_aa: CASSVGTDTQYF

d_call: TRBD2
cdr3_length: 18
clone_size: -
j_call: TRBJ2-1
v_call: TRBV12-5
cdr3_nt: TGTGCTAGTGGTAGCGTTATAGTTAGCGGGAGCTCCTACAATGAGCAGTTCTTC
cdr3_aa: CASGSVIVSGSSYNEQFF

d_call: TRBD1
cdr3_length: 13
clone_size: -
j_call: TRBJ2-7
v_call: TRBV7-9
cdr3_nt: TGTGCCAGCAGAGCACCAGGGGGCTACGAGCAGTACTTC
cdr3_aa: CASRAPGGYEQYF

d_call: -
cdr3_length: 19
clone_size: -
j_call: TRBJ2-2
v_call: TRBV10-3
cdr3_nt: TGTGCCATCACAGGGGCAGAACTAAGTACTAGGGGTCGAACCGGGGAGCTGTTTTTT
cdr3_aa: CAITGAELSTRGRTGELFF

d_call: -
cdr3_length: 11
clone_size: -
j_call: TRBJ1-5
v_call: TRBV20-1
cdr3_nt: TGCAGTGCTAGAGGGAGGCAGCCCCAGCATTTT
cdr3_aa: CSARGRQPQHF

d_call: TRBD2
cdr3_length: 15
clone_size: once
j_call: TRBJ2-1
v_call: TRBV27
cdr3_nt: TGTGCCAGCAGTTTGACTAGCCCTATAAACAATGAGCAGTTCTTC
cdr3_aa: CASSLTSPINNEQFF

d_call: -
cdr3_length: 13
clone_size: -
j_call: TRBJ1-2
v_call: TRBV6-1
cdr3_nt: TGTGCCAGCAGAACTGGAAAGGACTATGGCTACACCTTC
cdr3_aa: CASRTGKDYGYTF

d_call: -
cdr3_length: 15
clone_size: -
j_call: TRBJ1-5
v_call: TRBV5-1
cdr3_nt: TGCGCCAGCAGCTTGTGGGGACCGAGCAATCAGCCCCAGCATTTT
cdr3_aa: CASSLWGPSNQPQHF

d_call: TRBD1
cdr3_length: 17
clone_size: -
j_call: TRBJ2-7
v_call: TRBV28
cdr3_nt: TGTGCCAGCAGTTCAACCAAGCTAACAGGGGAATTGAACGAGCAGTACTTC
cdr3_aa: CASSSTKLTGELNEQYF

d_call: -
cdr3_length: 15
clone_size: few
j_call: TRBJ1-2
v_call: TRBV4-1
cdr3_nt: TGCGCCAGCAGCCCTCTCAGGGGAAGGGTCTATGGCTACACCTTC
cdr3_aa: CASSPLRGRVYGYTF

d_call: TRBD2
cdr3_length: 14
clone_size: -
j_call: TRBJ2-2
v_call: TRBV5-1
cdr3_nt: TGCGCCAGCGGGGGAGGGTACGACACCGGGGAGCTGTTTTTT
cdr3_aa: CASGGGYDTGELFF

d_call: TRBD1
cdr3_length: 15
clone_size: -
j_call: TRBJ1-2
v_call: TRBV15
cdr3_nt: TGTGCCACCAGCGAGAGGCTGGAGGGGGCCTTTGGCTACACCTTC
cdr3_aa: CATSERLEGAFGYTF

d_call: -
cdr3_length: 14
clone_size: -
j_call: TRBJ2-7
v_call: TRBV27
cdr3_nt: TGTGCCAGCAGCGAACAGACCCGCTCCTACGAGCAGTACTTC
cdr3_aa: CASSEQTRSYEQYF

d_call: -
cdr3_length: 18
clone_size: -
j_call: TRBJ2-3
v_call: TRBV19
cdr3_nt: TGTGCCAGTAGTATCAGGATCAGGGGCCGTAGTAACACAGATACGCAGTATTTT
cdr3_aa: CASSIRIRGRSNTDTQYF

d_call: TRBD1
cdr3_length: 16
clone_size: -
j_call: TRBJ2-7
v_call: TRBV28
cdr3_nt: TGTGCCAGCAGACCTCTCCGGGACAGGTTCACCTACGAGCAGTACTTC
cdr3_aa: CASRPLRDRFTYEQYF

d_call: -
cdr3_length: 16
clone_size: -
j_call: TRBJ2-1
v_call: TRBV11-2
cdr3_nt: TGTGCCAGCAGCTTAGGCGACCGACGGCCTTTTGATGAGCAGTTCTTC
cdr3_aa: CASSLGDRRPFDEQFF

d_call: -
cdr3_length: 14
clone_size: -
j_call: TRBJ2-7
v_call: TRBV29-1
cdr3_nt: TGCAGCGTTGAGACGGATCCTCCATCCTACGAGCAGTACTTC
cdr3_aa: CSVETDPPSYEQYF

d_call: TRBD1
cdr3_length: 15
clone_size: -
j_call: TRBJ1-1
v_call: TRBV9
cdr3_nt: TGTGCCAGCAGCGTCGGAACCGGGACAGGTTTTTTGGCTTTCTTT
cdr3_aa: CASSVGTGTGFLAFF

d_call: -
cdr3_length: 15
clone_size: few
j_call: TRBJ1-5
v_call: TRBV4-1
cdr3_nt: TGCGCCAGCAGCCAAGAGACTCTGCCCAATCAGCCCCAGCATTTT
cdr3_aa: CASSQETLPNQPQHF

d_call: -
cdr3_length: 13
clone_size: -
j_call: TRBJ2-7
v_call: TRBV6-6
cdr3_nt: TGTGCCAGCAGTTTTTTACAGGGTCACGAGCAGTACTTC
cdr3_aa: CASSFLQGHEQYF

d_call: TRBD1
cdr3_length: 15
clone_size: -
j_call: TRBJ2-7
v_call: TRBV5-6
cdr3_nt: TGTGCCAGCAGTCCTGGACAGGGTAACTTATGGGAGCAGTACTTC
cdr3_aa: CASSPGQGNLWEQYF

d_call: -
cdr3_length: 13
clone_size: -
j_call: TRBJ1-3
v_call: TRBV7-2
cdr3_nt: TGTGCCAGCAGTCAGTACTCTGGAAACACCATATATTTT
cdr3_aa: CASSQYSGNTIYF

d_call: -
cdr3_length: 13
clone_size: -
j_call: TRBJ2-3
v_call: TRBV4-1
cdr3_nt: TGCGCCAGCAGCCAAGCTACGGAGCTGACGCAGTATTTT
cdr3_aa: CASSQATELTQYF

d_call: TRBD2
cdr3_length: 15
clone_size: -
j_call: TRBJ2-1
v_call: TRBV7-2
cdr3_nt: TGTGCCAGCAGCTACACTAGCGGGAGCTACAATGAGCAGTTCTTC
cdr3_aa: CASSYTSGSYNEQFF

d_call: -
cdr3_length: 16
clone_size: -
j_call: TRBJ2-6
v_call: TRBV7-6
cdr3_nt: TGTGCCAGCAGCTTAGGACAGCCCTCTGGGGCCAACGTCCTGACTTTC
cdr3_aa: CASSLGQPSGANVLTF

d_call: TRBD1
cdr3_length: 15
clone_size: -
j_call: TRBJ2-7
v_call: TRBV5-6
cdr3_nt: TGTGCCAGCAGCTCCTACGGACAGGGAGTCCAAGAGCAGTACTTC
cdr3_aa: CASSSYGQGVQEQYF

d_call: TRBD1
cdr3_length: 16
clone_size: -
j_call: TRBJ1-5
v_call: TRBV18
cdr3_nt: TGTGCCAGCTCACCAATGGGACAGGGGGGCAATCAGCCCCAGCATTTT
cdr3_aa: CASSPMGQGGNQPQHF

d_call: -
cdr3_length: 13
clone_size: -
j_call: TRBJ1-2
v_call: TRBV13
cdr3_nt: TGTGCCAGCAGCTTGGGCGGAGGCTATGGCTACACCTTC
cdr3_aa: CASSLGGGYGYTF

d_call: -
cdr3_length: 12
clone_size: -
j_call: TRBJ2-1
v_call: TRBV28
cdr3_nt: TGTGCCAGCAGCCCTCGTAAGATTGAGCAGTTCTTC
cdr3_aa: CASSPRKIEQFF

d_call: TRBD1
cdr3_length: 14
clone_size: -
j_call: TRBJ1-5
v_call: TRBV6-6
cdr3_nt: TGTGCCAGCAGTTACTCGACAGGGAGTCAGCCCCAGCATTTT
cdr3_aa: CASSYSTGSQPQHF

d_call: -
cdr3_length: 15
clone_size: -
j_call: TRBJ1-1
v_call: TRBV7-2
cdr3_nt: TGTGCCAGCAGCAACAGGGTTCACTTGAACACTGAAGCTTTCTTT
cdr3_aa: CASSNRVHLNTEAFF

d_call: -
cdr3_length: 16
clone_size: -
j_call: TRBJ1-4
v_call: TRBV7-9
cdr3_nt: TGTGCCAGCAGCTTAAGAGTAGGGACCAAACCTGAAAAACTGTTTTTT
cdr3_aa: CASSLRVGTKPEKLFF

d_call: -
cdr3_length: 15
clone_size: -
j_call: TRBJ2-4
v_call: TRBV7-3
cdr3_nt: TGTGCCAGCAGCTTGACGACAGGTGCCAAAAACATTCAGTACTTC
cdr3_aa: CASSLTTGAKNIQYF

d_call: TRBD2
cdr3_length: 15
clone_size: -
j_call: TRBJ2-2
v_call: TRBV27
cdr3_nt: TGTGCCAGCACCCGCGGGGGGGGAAACACCGGGGAGCTGTTTTTT
cdr3_aa: CASTRGGGNTGELFF

d_call: TRBD1
cdr3_length: 15
clone_size: -
j_call: TRBJ1-2
v_call: TRBV6-6
cdr3_nt: TGTGCCAGCAGACCCGGACAGGGGCTGATCTATGGCTACACCTTC
cdr3_aa: CASRPGQGLIYGYTF